This T cell receptor beta chain comes out of a study of blood T cell repertoires in COVID-19. Sequencing was performed with immunoSEQ multiplex PCR; in TCRdb, only in-frame clones are kept and a portion is missing. Of under 350,000 clones in the sample, 75% to 95% were seen once. This clone turned up a few times. The sample comprised peripheral blood. The receptor was isolated from a woman younger than 45 with COVID-19, enrolled during active disease.

The CDR3 nucleotides read TGTGCCAGCAGCCTTGGGACTAGAACTGAGCAGTTCTTC. This encodes CASSLGTRTEQFF. The V call is TRBV5-4, the J call TRBJ2-1, with 8 bases aligning to TRBD2. V gave up 4 bases and J gave up 9 bases; unmatched junction bases: 6. The CDR3 consists of 13 residues. Germline-derived CDR1 and CDR2 are SGHNT and YYREEE (reference sequence).